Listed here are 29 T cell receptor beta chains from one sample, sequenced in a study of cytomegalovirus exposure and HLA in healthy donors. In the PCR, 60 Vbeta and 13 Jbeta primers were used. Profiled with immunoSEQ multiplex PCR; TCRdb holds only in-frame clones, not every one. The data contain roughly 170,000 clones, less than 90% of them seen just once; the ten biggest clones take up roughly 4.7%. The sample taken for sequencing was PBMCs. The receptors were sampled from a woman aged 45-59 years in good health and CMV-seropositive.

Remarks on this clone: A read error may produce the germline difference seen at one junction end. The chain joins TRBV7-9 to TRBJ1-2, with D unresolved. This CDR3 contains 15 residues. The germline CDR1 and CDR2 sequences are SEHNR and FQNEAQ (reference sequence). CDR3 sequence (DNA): TGTTCCAGCAGCCCCAGTGGAGGGTTTAACTATGGCTACACCTTC. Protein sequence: CSSSPSGGFNYGYTF.

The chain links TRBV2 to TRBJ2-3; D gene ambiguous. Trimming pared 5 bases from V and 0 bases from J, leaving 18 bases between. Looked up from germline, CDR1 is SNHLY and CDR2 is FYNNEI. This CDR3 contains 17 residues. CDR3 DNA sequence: TGTGCCAGCAGTCACTCGGTTCGCCATGCTAGCACAGATACGCAGTATTTT. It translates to CASSHSVRHASTDTQYF.

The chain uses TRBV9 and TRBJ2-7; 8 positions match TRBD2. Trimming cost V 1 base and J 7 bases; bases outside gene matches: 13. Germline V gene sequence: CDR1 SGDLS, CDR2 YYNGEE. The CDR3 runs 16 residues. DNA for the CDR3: TGTGCCAGCAGCGTAAGCCCTGCCGGGAGGGCGGGAGAGCAGTACTTC. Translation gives CASSVSPAGRAGEQYF. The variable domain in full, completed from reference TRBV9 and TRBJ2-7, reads DSGVTQTPKHLITATGQRVTLRCSPRSGDLSVYWYQQSLDQGLQFLIQYYNGEERAKGNILERFSAQQFPDLHSELNLSSLELGDSALYFCASSVSPAGRAGEQYFGPGTRLTVT.

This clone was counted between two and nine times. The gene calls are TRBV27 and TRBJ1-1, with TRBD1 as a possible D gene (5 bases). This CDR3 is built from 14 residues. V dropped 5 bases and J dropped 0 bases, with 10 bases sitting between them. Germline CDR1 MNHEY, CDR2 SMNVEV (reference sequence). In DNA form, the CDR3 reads TGTGCCAGCAGTCGACAGAGAATGAACACTGAAGCTTTCTTT. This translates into CASSRQRMNTEAFF.

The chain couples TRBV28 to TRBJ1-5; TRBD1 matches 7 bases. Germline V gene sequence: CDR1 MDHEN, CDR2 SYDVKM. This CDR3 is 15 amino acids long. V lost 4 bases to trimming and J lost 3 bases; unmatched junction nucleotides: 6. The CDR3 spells CASSSRQGYNQPQHF. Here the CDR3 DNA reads TGTGCCAGCAGTTCCCGACAGGGATACAATCAGCCCCAGCATTTT.

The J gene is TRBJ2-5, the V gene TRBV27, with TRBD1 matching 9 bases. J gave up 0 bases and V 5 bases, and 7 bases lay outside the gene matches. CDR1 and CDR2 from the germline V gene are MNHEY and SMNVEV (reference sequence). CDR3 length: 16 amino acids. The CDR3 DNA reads TGTGCCAGCAGTCCATGGGGACAGGGCGACCAAGAGACCCAGTACTTC. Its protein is CASSPWGQGDQETQYF.

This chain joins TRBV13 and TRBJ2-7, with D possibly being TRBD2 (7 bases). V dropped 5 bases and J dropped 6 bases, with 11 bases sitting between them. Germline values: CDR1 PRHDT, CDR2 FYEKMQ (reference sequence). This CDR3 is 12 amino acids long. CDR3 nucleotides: TGTGCCAGCAGCCACAGGGAGGGCGAGCAGTACTTC. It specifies CASSHREGEQYF.

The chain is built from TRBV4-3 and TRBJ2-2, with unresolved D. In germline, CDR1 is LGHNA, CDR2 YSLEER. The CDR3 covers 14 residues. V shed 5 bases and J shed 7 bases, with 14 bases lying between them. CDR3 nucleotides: TGCGCCAGCAGCTTCCCAGGTTTCTACGGGGAGCTGTTTTTT. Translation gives CASSFPGFYGELFF.

Here the CDR3 reads CASNRRDTQYF. The DNA of the CDR3 is TGTGCCAGCAACAGGCGGGATACGCAGTATTTT. The V gene is TRBV2, the J gene TRBJ2-3, with a tentative D call TRBD1 (5 bases). V lost 7 bases, J lost 6 bases, and 8 bases lay in between. CDR1 and CDR2 (germline): SNHLY, FYNNEI. There are 11 residues in the CDR3.

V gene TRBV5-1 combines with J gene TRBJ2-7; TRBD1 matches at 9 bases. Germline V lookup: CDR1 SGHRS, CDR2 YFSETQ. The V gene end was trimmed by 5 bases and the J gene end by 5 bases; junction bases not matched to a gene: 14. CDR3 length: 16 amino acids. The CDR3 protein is CASSFYPGTGKNEQYF. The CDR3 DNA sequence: TGCGCCAGCAGTTTTTACCCTGGGACAGGGAAAAACGAGCAGTACTTC.

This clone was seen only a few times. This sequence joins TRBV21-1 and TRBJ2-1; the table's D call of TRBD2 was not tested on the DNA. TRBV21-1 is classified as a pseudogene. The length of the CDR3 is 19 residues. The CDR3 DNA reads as TGTGCCAGCAGCAAAGGAGGGGTTCAAAAGCGGGGGAAAAGGAATGAGCAGTTCTTC. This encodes CASSKGGVQKRGKRNEQFF.

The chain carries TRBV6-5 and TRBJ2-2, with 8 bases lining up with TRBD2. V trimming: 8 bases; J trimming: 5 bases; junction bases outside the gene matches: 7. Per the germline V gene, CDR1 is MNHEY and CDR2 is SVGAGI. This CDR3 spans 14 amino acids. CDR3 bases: TGTGCCAGCGGCGGGACTAGAGAGACCGGGGAGCTGTTTTTT. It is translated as CASGGTRETGELFF.

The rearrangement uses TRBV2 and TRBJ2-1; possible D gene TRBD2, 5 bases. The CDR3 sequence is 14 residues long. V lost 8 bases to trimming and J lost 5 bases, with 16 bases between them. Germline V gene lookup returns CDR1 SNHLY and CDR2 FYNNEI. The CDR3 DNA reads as TGTGCCAGCGGAACTAGAGGGCAGAACAATGAGCAGTTCTTC. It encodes CASGTRGQNNEQFF.

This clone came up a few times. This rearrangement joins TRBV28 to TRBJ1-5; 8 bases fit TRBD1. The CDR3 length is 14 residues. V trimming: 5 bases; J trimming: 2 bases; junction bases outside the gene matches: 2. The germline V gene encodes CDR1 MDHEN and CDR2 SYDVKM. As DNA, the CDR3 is TGTGCCAGCAGTACGGGACAGGGCAATCAGCCCCAGCATTTT. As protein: CASSTGQGNQPQHF. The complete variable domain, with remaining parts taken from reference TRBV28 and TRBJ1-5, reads DVKVTQSSRYLVKRTGEKVFLECVQDMDHENMFWYRQDPGLGLRLIYFSYDVKMKEKGDIPEGYSVSREKKERFSLILESASTNQTSMYLCASSTGQGNQPQHFGDGTRLSIL.

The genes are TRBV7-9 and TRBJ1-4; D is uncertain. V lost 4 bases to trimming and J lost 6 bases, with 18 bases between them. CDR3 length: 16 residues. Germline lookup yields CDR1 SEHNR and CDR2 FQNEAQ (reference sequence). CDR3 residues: CASSSLRAGNDEKLFF. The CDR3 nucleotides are TGTGCCAGCAGCTCCCTTAGGGCGGGGAACGATGAAAAACTGTTTTTT.

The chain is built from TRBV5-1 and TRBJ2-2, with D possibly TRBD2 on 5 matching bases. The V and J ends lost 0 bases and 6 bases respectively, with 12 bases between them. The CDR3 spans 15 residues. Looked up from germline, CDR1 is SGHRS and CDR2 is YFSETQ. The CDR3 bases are TGCGCCAGCAGCTTGGTGCAGGATAGCGCCGGGGAGCTGTTTTTT. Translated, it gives CASSLVQDSAGELFF.

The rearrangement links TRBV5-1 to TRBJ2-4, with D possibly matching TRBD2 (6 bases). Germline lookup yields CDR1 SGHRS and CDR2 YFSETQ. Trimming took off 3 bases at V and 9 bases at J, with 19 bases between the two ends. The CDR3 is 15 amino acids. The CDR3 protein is CASSSPAGSGGIQYF. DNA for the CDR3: TGCGCCAGCAGCTCCCCTGCGGGGAGCGGCGGCATTCAGTACTTC.

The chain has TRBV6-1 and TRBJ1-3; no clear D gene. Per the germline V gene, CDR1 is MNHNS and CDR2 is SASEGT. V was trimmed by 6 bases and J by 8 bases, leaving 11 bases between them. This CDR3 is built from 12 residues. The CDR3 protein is CASRWERDTIYF. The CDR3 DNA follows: TGTGCCAGCAGGTGGGAGAGGGACACCATATATTTT.

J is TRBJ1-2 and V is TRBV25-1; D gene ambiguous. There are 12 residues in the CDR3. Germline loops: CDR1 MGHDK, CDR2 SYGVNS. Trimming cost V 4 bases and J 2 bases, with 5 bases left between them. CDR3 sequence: CASSGSNYGYTF. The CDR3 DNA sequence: TGTGCCAGCAGTGGAAGCAACTATGGCTACACCTTC.

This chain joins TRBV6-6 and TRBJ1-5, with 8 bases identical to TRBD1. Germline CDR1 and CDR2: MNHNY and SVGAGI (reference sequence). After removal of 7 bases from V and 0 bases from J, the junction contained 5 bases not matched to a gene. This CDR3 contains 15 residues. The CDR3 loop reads CASTKTGASNQPQHF. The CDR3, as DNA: TGTGCCAGCACCAAGACAGGGGCTAGCAATCAGCCCCAGCATTTT.

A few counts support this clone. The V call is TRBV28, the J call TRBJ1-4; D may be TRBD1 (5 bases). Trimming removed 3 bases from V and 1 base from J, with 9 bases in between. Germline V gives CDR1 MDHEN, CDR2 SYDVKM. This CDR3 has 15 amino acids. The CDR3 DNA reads TGTGCCAGCAGTTTCTTGGACATAACTAATGAAAAACTGTTTTTT. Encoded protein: CASSFLDITNEKLFF. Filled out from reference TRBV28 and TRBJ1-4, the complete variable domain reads DVKVTQSSRYLVKRTGEKVFLECVQDMDHENMFWYRQDPGLGLRLIYFSYDVKMKEKGDIPEGYSVSREKKERFSLILESASTNQTSMYLCASSFLDITNEKLFFGSGTQLSVL.

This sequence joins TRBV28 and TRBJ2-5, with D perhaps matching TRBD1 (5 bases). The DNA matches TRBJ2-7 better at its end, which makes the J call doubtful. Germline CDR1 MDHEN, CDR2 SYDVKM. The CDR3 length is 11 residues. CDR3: CASSLRVEQYF. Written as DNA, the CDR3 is TGTGCCAGCAGTCTCAGGGTCGAGCAGTACTTC.

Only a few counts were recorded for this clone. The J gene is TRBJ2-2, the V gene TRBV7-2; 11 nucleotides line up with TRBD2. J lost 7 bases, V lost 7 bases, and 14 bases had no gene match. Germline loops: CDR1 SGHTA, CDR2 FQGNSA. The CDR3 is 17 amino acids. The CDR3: CASTQVASGGYGGELFF. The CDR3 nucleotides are TGTGCCAGCACCCAGGTGGCTAGCGGGGGGTATGGCGGGGAGCTGTTTTTT. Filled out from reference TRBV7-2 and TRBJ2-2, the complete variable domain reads GAGVSQSPSNKVTEKGKDVELRCDPISGHTALYWYRQSLGQGLEFLIYFQGNSAPDKSGLPSDRFSAERTGGSVSTLTIQRTQQEDSAVYLCASTQVASGGYGGELFFGEGSRLTVL.

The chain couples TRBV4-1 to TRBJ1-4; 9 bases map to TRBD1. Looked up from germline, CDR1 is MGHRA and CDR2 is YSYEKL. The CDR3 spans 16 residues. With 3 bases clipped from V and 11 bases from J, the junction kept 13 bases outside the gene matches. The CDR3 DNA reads TGCGCCAGCAGCCAGGACCCGGGACAGGGTTTTGGTAAACTGTTTTTT. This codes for CASSQDPGQGFGKLFF.

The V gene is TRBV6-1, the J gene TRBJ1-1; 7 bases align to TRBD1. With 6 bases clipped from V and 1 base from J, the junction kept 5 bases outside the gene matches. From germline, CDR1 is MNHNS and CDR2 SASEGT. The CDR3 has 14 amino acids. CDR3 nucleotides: TGTGCCAGCAGACTGACAGGGACGAACACTGAAGCTTTCTTT. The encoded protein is CASRLTGTNTEAFF.

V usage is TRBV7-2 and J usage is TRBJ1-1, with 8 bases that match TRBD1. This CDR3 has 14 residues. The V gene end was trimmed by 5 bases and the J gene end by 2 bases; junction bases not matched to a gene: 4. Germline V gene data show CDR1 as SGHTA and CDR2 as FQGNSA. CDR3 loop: CASSPGQGNTEAFF. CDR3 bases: TGTGCCAGCAGCCCCGGACAGGGAAACACTGAAGCTTTCTTT.

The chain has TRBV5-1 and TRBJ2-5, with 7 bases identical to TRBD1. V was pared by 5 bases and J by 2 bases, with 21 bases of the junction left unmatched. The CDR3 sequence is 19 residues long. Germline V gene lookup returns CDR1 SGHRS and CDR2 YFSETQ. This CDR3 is CASSFLGRGGFRGQETQYF. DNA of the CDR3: TGCGCCAGCAGTTTCTTGGGAAGAGGGGGCTTTAGAGGTCAAGAGACCCAGTACTTC.

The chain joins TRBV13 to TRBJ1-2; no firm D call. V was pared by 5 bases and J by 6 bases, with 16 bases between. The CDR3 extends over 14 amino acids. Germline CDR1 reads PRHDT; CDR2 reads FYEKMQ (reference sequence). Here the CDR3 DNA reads TGTGCCAGCAGCCCGCCGGGATCCAGGCATGGCTACACCTTC. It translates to CASSPPGSRHGYTF. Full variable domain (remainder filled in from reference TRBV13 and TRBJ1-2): AAGVIQSPRHLIKEKRETATLKCYPIPRHDTVYWYQQGPGQDPQFLISFYEKMQSDKGSIPDRFSAQQFSDYHSELNMSSLELGDSALYFCASSPPGSRHGYTFGSGTRLTVV.

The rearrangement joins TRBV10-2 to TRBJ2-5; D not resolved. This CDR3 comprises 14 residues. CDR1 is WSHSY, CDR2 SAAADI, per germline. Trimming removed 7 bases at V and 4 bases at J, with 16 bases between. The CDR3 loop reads CASIPSSPRETQYF. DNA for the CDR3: TGCGCCAGCATCCCGTCCTCCCCGAGAGAGACCCAGTACTTC.